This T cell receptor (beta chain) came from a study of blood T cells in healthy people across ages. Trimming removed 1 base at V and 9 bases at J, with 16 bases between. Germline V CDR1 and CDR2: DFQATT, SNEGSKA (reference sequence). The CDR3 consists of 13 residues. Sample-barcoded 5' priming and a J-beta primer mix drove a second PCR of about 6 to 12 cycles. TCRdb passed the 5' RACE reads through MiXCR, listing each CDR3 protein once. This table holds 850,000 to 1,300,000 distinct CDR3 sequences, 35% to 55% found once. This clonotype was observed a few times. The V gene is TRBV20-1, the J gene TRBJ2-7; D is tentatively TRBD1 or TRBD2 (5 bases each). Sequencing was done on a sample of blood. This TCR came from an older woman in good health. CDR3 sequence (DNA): TGCAGTGCTAGAGCCACCGGGACCTACTGGCAGTACTTC. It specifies CSARATGTYWQYF.